The 11 T cell receptor beta chains presented below share a single source sample, sequenced in a study of blood T cell repertoires in COVID-19. Produced via immunoSEQ multiplex PCR; TCRdb's table is partial and in-frame only. The repertoire consists of about 62,000 clones, with around four fifths occurring once and the leading ten covering 5.5% to 7%. The sequencing input was peripheral blood. These receptors originate from a woman aged 50 to 60 with active or convalescent COVID-19.

V usage is TRBV7-9 and J usage is TRBJ2-7; maybe TRBD1 (5 bases). Trimming removed 1 base from V and 7 bases from J, with 14 bases in between. Germline V CDR1 and CDR2: SEHNR, FQNEAQ (reference sequence). This CDR3 region has 14 residues. This chain's CDR3 is CASSLDGAVFEQYF. Here the CDR3 DNA reads TGTGCCAGCAGCTTAGATGGGGCAGTCTTTGAGCAGTACTTC.

The chain uses TRBV6-5 and TRBJ1-2; D is undetermined. Germline-derived CDR1 and CDR2 are MNHEY and SVGAGI. The CDR3 has 12 amino acids. V lost 6 bases to trimming and J lost 7 bases, with 12 bases between them. CDR3 region: CASREELSGYTF. In nucleotides, the CDR3 is TGTGCCAGCAGGGAGGAGCTATCTGGCTACACCTTC.

The rearrangement links TRBV11-2 to TRBJ2-1; D call uncertain. The V end was cut by 0 bases, the J end by 3 bases, with 6 bases between. CDR1 is SGHAT, CDR2 FQNNGV, per germline. This CDR3 contains 14 residues. Written as DNA, the CDR3 is TGTGCCAGCAGCTTAGAGTACAGCTACAATGAGCAGTTCTTC. This translates into CASSLEYSYNEQFF.

The V gene is TRBV7-9, the J gene TRBJ2-5, with 8 bases that match TRBD1. The CDR3 is 14 amino acids. Germline V gene data show CDR1 as SEHNR and CDR2 as FQNEAQ (reference sequence). V trimming: 4 bases; J trimming: 5 bases; junction bases outside the gene matches: 6. The CDR3 loop reads CASSSTGGRETQYF. The CDR3 coding sequence is TGTGCCAGCAGCTCCACAGGGGGTCGGGAGACCCAGTACTTC.

This chain connects TRBV30 to TRBJ1-2; tentative D call: TRBD1 (5 bases). V lost 2 bases and J lost 4, with 14 bases in between. Germline CDR1 GTSNPN, CDR2 SVGIG (reference sequence). This CDR3 is 14 amino acids long. CDR3: CAWSPLGLAYGYTF. CDR3 nucleotide sequence: TGTGCCTGGAGTCCGCTGGGACTGGCCTATGGCTACACCTTC.

In its sample, this clone was seen once. V usage is TRBV7-9 and J usage is TRBJ1-1; no definite D call. The germline V gene has CDR1 SEHNR and CDR2 FQNEAQ (reference sequence). CDR3 length: 12 amino acids. Trimming left V 3 bases short and J 1 base short, with 3 bases between. DNA of the CDR3: TGTGCCAGCAGCTTCAGGAACACTGAAGCTTTCTTT. Translated: CASSFRNTEAFF.

This clone appeared once. This chain joins TRBV2 and TRBJ1-4; 10 bases match TRBD1. J lost 8 bases, V lost 7 bases, and 7 bases had no gene match. The CDR3 totals 14 residues. CDR1 and CDR2 from the germline V gene are SNHLY and FYNNEI. CDR3 sequence reads: CASTRQGASEKLFF. The CDR3 bases are TGTGCCAGCACCAGACAGGGGGCCTCAGAAAAACTGTTTTTT.

The chain couples TRBV5-1 to TRBJ1-2; D gene uncertain. Germline CDR1 is SGHRS and CDR2 is YFSETQ. The CDR3 covers 12 residues. Trimming removed 2 bases at V and 7 bases at J, with 9 bases between. CDR3 residues: CASSFTYGGYTF. The DNA for the CDR3 is TGCGCCAGCAGCTTTACGTACGGTGGCTACACCTTC.

The chain combines TRBV6-1 with TRBJ1-1; TRBD1 matches at 10 bases. Germline CDR1 and CDR2: MNHNS and SASEGT. The junction had 13 bases not matched to a gene; V was cut back by 4 bases and J by 5 bases. CDR3 length: 17 residues. In DNA form, the CDR3 reads TGTGCCAGCAGTGGCCGGGACAGGGGCCCCTCGGGGACTGAAGCTTTCTTT. Amino acids: CASSGRDRGPSGTEAFF.

The V gene is TRBV3-1 (or the pseudogene TRBV3-2), the J gene TRBJ2-7, with D perhaps matching TRBD1 (5 bases). In germline, CDR1 is LGHDT, CDR2 YNNKEL (reference sequence). The CDR3 is 13 residues long. V was pared by 4 bases and J by 4 bases, with 11 bases between. The CDR3 bases are TGTGCCAGCAGCCTCAGGGTCGGGTACGAGCAGTACTTC. It codes for CASSLRVGYEQYF.

This clone showed up just once. The rearrangement links TRBV10-3 to TRBJ1-1; D is perhaps TRBD1 (6 bases). Germline assignment: CDR1 ENHRY and CDR2 SYGVKD. This CDR3 region has 15 residues. The ends were cut back, 2 bases at V and 6 bases at J, with 16 bases in the middle. CDR3 region: CAISEGGGGLAEAFF. The DNA for the CDR3 is TGTGCCATCAGTGAGGGAGGGGGAGGGCTCGCTGAAGCTTTCTTT.